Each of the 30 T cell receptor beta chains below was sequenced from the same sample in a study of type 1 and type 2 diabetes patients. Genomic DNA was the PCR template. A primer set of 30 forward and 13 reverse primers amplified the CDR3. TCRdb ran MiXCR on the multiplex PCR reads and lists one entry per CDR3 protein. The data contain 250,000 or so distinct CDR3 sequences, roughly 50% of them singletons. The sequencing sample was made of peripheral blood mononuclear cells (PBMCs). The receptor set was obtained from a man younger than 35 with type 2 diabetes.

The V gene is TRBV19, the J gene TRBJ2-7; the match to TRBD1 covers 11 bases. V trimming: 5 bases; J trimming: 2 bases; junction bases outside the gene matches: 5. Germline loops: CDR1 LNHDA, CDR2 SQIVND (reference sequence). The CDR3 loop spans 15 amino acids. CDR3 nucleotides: TGTGCCAGTAGTCCCGGACAGGGGGCTACCTACGAGCAGTACTTC. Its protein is CASSPGQGATYEQYF.

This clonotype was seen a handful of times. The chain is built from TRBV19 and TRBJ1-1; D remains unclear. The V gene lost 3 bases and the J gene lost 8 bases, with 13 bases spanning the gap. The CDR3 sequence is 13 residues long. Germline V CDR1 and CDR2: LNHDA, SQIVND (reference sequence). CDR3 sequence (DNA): TGTGCCAGTAGTATGGTACTCTGGGCAGAAGCTTTCTTT. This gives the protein CASSMVLWAEAFF.

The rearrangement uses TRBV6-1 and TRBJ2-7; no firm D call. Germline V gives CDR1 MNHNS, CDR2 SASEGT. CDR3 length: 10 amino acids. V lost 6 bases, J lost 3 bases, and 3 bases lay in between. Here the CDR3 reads CASRDYEQYF. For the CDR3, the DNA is TGTGCCAGCAGGGACTACGAGCAGTACTTC.

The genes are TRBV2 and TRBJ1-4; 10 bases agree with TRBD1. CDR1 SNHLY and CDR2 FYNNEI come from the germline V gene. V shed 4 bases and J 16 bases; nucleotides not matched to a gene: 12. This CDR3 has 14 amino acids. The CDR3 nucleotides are TGTGCCAGCAGTGGACAGGGGGCTATTCCTTCCTCGTTTTTT. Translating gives CASSGQGAIPSSFF.

The CDR3: CASSQEHTQGYGYTF. DNA for the CDR3: TGCGCCAGCAGCCAAGAGCACACCCAGGGGTATGGCTACACCTTC. The chain employs TRBV4-1 and TRBJ1-2; tentatively, D is TRBD1 (6 bases). V was pared by 0 bases and J by 5 bases, with 13 bases between. The CDR3 has 15 residues. Per the germline V gene, CDR1 is MGHRA and CDR2 is YSYEKL.

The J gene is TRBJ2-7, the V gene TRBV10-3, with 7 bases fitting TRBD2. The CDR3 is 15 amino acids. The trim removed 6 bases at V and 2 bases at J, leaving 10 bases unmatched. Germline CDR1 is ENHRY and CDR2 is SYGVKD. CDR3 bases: TGTGCCATCAGCACCACTAGCGACGCAACCTACGAGCAGTACTTC. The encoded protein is CAISTTSDATYEQYF.

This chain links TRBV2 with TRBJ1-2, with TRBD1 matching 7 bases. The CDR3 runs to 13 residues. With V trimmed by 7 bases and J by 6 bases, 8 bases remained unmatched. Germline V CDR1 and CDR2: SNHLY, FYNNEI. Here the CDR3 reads CASTVTGQNGYTF. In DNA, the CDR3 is TGTGCCAGCACCGTGACAGGGCAAAATGGCTACACCTTC. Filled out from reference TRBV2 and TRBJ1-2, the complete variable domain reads EPEVTQTPSHQVTQMGQEVILRCVPISNHLYFYWYRQILGQKVEFLVSFYNNEISEKSEIFDDQFSVERPDGSNFTLKIRSTKLEDSAMYFCASTVTGQNGYTFGSGTRLTVV.

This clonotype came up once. The CDR3 loop is CARNRDTTPNTGELFF. The CDR3 coding sequence is TGCGCCAGGAACCGGGACACCACACCGAACACCGGGGAGCTGTTTTTT. This chain links TRBV4-1 with TRBJ2-2, with D perhaps matching TRBD1 (6 bases). The CDR3 loop spans 16 amino acids. V lost 9 bases and J lost 0, with 17 bases in between. Germline values: CDR1 MGHRA, CDR2 YSYEKL.

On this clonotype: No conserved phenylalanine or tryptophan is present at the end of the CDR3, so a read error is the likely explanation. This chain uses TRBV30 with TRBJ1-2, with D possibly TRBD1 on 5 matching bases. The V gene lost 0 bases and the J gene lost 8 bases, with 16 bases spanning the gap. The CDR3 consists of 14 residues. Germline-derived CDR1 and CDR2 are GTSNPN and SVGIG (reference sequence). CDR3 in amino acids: CAWSVLKGGEGYTL. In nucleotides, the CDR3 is TGTGCCTGGAGTGTACTAAAGGGAGGGGAGGGCTACACCCTC.

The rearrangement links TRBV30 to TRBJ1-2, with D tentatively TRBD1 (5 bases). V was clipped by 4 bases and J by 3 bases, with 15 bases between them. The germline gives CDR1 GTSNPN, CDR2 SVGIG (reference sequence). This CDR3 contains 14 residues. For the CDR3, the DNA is TGTGCCTGGAATCTTGTTGGGGCAGACTATGGCTACACCTTC. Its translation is CAWNLVGADYGYTF. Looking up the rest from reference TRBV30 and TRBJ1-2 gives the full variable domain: SQTIHQWPATLVQPVGSPLSLECTVEGTSNPNLYWYRQAAGRGLQLLFYSVGIGQISSEVPQNLSASRPQDRQFILSSKKLLLSDSGFYLCAWNLVGADYGYTFGSGTRLTVV.

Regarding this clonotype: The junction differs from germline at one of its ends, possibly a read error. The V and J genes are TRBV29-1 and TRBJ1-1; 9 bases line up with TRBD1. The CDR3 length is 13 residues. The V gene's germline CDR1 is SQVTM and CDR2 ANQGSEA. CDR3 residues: CSVEGTGTTEAFF. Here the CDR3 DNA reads TGCAGCGTAGAAGGGACAGGGACCACTGAAGCTTTCTTT.

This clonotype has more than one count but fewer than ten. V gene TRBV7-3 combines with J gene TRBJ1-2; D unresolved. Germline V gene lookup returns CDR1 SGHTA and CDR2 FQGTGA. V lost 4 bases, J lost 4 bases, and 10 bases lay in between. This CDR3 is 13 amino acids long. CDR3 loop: CASSSRRGYGYTF. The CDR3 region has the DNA TGTGCCAGCAGCTCCCGACGGGGCTATGGCTACACCTTC.

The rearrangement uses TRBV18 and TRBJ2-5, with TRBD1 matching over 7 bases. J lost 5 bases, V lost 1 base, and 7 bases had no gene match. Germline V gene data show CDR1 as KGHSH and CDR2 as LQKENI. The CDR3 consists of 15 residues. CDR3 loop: CASSPRQGVEETQYF. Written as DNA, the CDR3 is TGTGCCAGCTCACCACGGCAGGGGGTAGAGGAGACCCAGTACTTC.

The DNA of the CDR3 is TGTGCCAGCAGCTTAGAGGGTGTTTATAGCAATCAGCCCCAGCATTTT. Translated, it gives CASSLEGVYSNQPQHF. The chain recombines TRBV7-2 with TRBJ1-5, with D hard to call. The CDR3 extends over 16 amino acids. CDR1 and CDR2 (germline): SGHTA, FQGNSA. V was pared by 1 base and J by 0 bases, with 10 bases between.

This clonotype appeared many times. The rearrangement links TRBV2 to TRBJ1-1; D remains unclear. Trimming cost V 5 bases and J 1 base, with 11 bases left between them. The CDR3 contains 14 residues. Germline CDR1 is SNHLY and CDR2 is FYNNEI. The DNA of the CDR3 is TGTGCCAGCAGTCCAGAGAGGGCGAACACTGAAGCTTTCTTT. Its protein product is CASSPERANTEAFF.

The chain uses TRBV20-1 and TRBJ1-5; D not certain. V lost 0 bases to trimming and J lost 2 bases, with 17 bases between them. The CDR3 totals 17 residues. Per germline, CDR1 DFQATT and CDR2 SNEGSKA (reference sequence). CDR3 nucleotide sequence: TGCAGTGCTAGAGATTCGCTAAACCAAGGAGGCAATCAGCCCCAGCATTTT. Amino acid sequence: CSARDSLNQGGNQPQHF.

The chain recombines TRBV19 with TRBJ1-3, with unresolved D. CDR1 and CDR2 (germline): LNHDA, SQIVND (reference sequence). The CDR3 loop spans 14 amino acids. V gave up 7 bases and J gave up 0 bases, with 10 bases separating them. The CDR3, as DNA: TGTGCCAGTACCCCAGGAGCCTCTGGAAACACCATATATTTT. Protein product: CASTPGASGNTIYF.

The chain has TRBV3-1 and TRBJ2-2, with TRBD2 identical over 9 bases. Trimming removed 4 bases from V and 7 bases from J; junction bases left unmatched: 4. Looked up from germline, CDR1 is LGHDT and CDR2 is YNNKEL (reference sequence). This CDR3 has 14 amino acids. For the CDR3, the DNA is TGTGCCAGCAGCCTTAGCGGGAGAGGCGGGGAGCTGTTTTTT. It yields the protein CASSLSGRGGELFF.

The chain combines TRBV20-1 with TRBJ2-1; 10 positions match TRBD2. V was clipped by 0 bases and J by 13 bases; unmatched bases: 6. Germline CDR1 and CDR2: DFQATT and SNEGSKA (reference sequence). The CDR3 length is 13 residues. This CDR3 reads CSARDPGLAEQFF. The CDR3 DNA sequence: TGCAGTGCTAGAGATCCCGGACTAGCGGAACAGTTCTTC.

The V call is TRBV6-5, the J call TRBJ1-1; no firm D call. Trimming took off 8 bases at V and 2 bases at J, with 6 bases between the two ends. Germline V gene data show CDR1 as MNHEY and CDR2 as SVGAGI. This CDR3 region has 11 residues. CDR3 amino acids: CASYFNTEAFF. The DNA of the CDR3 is TGTGCCAGCTACTTTAACACTGAAGCTTTCTTT.

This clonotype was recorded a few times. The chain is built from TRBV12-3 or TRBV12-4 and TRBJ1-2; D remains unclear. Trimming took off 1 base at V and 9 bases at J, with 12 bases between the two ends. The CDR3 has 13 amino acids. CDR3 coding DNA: TGTGCCAGCAGTTTAGGGGAGGGAAGGCGCTACACCTTC. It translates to CASSLGEGRRYTF.

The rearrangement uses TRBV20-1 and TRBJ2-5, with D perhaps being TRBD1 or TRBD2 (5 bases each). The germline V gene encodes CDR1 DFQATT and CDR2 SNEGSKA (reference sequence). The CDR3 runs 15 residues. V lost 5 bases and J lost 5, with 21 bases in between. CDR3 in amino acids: CSARRGAIEWETQYF. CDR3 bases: TGCAGTGCTCGACGAGGGGCAATTGAATGGGAGACCCAGTACTTC.

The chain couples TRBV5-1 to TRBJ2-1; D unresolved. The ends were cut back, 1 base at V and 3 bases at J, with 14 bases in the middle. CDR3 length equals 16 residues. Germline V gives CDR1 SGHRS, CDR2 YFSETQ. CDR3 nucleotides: TGCGCCAGCAGCTTGAGGCTGGGAAATGTCTACAATGAGCAGTTCTTC. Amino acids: CASSLRLGNVYNEQFF.

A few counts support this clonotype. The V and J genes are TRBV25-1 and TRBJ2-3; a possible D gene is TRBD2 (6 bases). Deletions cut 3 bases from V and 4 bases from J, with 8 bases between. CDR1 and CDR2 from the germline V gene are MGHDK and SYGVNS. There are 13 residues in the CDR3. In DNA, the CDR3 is TGTGCCAGCAGTGAGGGAGGAGCAGATACGCAGTATTTT. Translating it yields CASSEGGADTQYF.

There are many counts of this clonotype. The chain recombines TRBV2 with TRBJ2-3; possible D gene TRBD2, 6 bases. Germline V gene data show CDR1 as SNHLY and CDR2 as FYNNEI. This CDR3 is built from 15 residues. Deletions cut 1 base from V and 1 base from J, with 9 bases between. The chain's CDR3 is CASSEVRDGTDTQYF. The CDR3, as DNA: TGTGCCAGCAGTGAAGTGCGGGACGGCACAGATACGCAGTATTTT.

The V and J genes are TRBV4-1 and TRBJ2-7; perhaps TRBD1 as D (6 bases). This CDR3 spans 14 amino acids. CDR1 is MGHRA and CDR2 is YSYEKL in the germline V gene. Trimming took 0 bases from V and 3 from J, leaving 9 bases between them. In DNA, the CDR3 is TGCGCCAGCAGCCAAGAAAGGGGGAGCTACGAGCAGTACTTC. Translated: CASSQERGSYEQYF.

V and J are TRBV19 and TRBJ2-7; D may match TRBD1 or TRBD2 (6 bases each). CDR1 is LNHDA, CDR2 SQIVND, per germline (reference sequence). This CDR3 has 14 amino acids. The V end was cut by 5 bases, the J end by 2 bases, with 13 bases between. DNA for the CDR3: TGTGCCAGTAGTTGGGGGGCAGGGACCTACGAGCAGTACTTC. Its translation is CASSWGAGTYEQYF.

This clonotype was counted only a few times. The CDR3 bases are TGTGCCAGCAGTCTACTAGCGGGGGAGACCTACGAGCAGTACTTC. As protein: CASSLLAGETYEQYF. The genes are TRBV28 and TRBJ2-7; 11 bases agree with TRBD2. CDR1 and CDR2 (germline): MDHEN, SYDVKM. CDR3 size: 15 residues. J lost 2 bases, V lost 5 bases, and 5 bases had no gene match.

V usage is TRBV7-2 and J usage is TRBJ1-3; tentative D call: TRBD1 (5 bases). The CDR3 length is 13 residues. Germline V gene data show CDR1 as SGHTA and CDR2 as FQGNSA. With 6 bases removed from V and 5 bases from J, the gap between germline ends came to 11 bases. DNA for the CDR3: TGTGCCAGCAGTCCCAGGGTTCGAAACACCATATATTTT. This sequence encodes CASSPRVRNTIYF.

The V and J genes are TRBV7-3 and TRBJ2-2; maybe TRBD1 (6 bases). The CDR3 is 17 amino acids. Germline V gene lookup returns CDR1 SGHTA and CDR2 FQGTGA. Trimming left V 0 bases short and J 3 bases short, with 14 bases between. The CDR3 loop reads CASSLTWGRSDTGELFF. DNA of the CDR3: TGTGCCAGCAGCTTAACGTGGGGGCGTTCAGACACCGGGGAGCTGTTTTTT.